This T cell receptor (beta chain) stems from a study of CD8 T cells in Susac syndrome. Random hexamers were used to reverse transcribe the RNA input (about 0.45 to 1 ug). The CDR3 of TCR beta was amplified by immunoSEQ multiplex PCR across 54 Vbeta and 13 Jbeta. Using its own MiXCR run on the immunoSEQ multiplex PCR reads, TCRdb lists one record per CDR3 protein. The sample includes 150,000 or so distinct CDR3 sequences, roughly 94% of them seen just once. The CDR3 totals 14 residues. Germline trimming cut 6 bases from V and 5 bases from J; bases unmatched to any gene: 4. Germline assignment: CDR1 SEHNR and CDR2 FQNEAQ (reference sequence). Negative isolation was used for CD8+ and CD4+ T cells and FACS enrichment for TEMRA cells.

The sequence was obtained from a human donor with multiple sclerosis. Sequences were obtained from CD4+ T cells from PBMCs. The rearrangement links TRBV7-9 to TRBJ1-5; 10 positions match TRBD1. DNA for the CDR3: TGTGCCAGCAGTTTTGGACAGGGGGATCAGCCCCAGCATTTT. Its protein product is CASSFGQGDQPQHF.